The source of this T cell receptor (beta chain) is a study of beta chain features in type 1 diabetes listed by TCRdb under 2018. With regard to the full study: No differences in mean age, gender distribution, total cell number or subset yield were found between patients and healthy donors. Across all samples, fewer than 110,000,000 sorted cells were examined, and cell number per subset correlated strongly with RNA yield. The study compared TCRB repertoires of sorted circulating CD4+ T cell subsets between recently diagnosed type 1 diabetes patients and matched healthy donors. Naive and central memory subsets were obtained from all 30 or so donors, but regulatory and stem cell-like memory subsets were isolated from only 8 patients and 8 healthy donors.

On this clone itself: Its antigen has not been determined. Per-nucleotide qualities are absent, and no much larger clonotype sits a single base away.

From each donor, a single peripheral blood sample of about 110 mL on average was drawn into heparinised tubes. A BD FACSAria II was used to sort naive, central memory, regulatory and stem cell-like memory CD4+ T cells with a panel that included CD45RO, CCR7, CD25, CD127, CD95 and CD27. Every sorted population had a purity above 98%. PBMCs were isolated right away by Lymphoprep density gradient centrifugation and were stained directly, without culture. To minimize batch effects, samples were stained and sorted in pairs, one healthy donor with one patient per experiment. The entire amount of isolated RNA was reverse transcribed using the High Capacity cDNA Reverse Transcription Kit, so the sequenced TCRB transcripts were expressed ones. Naive, central memory and regulatory T cell samples underwent deep immunoSEQ sequencing, averaging about 3.57 million total reads per sample. Sorted cells were lysed in RLT buffer and RNA was extracted with DNase-treated RNeasy Micro or Mini kits, depending on cell number. Each cell subset was processed on its own to prevent cross-contamination, while patient and healthy donor samples were processed together. TCRB sequences were amplified from cDNA with the immunoSEQ multiplex PCR, producing 87-bp fragments spanning the CDR3 region. Amplicons were sequenced on the Illumina HiSeq platform. In the authors' own workflow: Synthetic template baselines were used to correct PCR bias computationally, reads within Hamming distance 2 were collapsed, and singletons that could not be merged were discarded. Reads were aligned against IMGT to assign V, D and J genes, CDR3 length and insertions or deletions at six rearrangement sites. Within each subset, clonotype counts were normalized to sorted cell number, after which true diversity and Gini coefficients were computed with the tcR R package. The overlap coefficient, calculated on TCRB nucleotide sequences, was used to measure repertoire sharing. Held by TCRdb, this immuneACCESS table contains in-frame sequences only and omits some clones. Under half of the omission traces to an unresolved V gene where checked; the cause of the rest is unknown. Clone size and the V and J calls come from that table; the DNA yielded D and trimming. The sample data list tens of thousands of clones, and over 50% of these were observed just once. Around 2.1% of the sample is in the top ten clones.

Study-level results and caveats: PCR might favor shorter templates, but patient and control samples were amplified and corrected together, so any skew would affect both groups equally. Because the HLA sub-analyses included only small numbers of individuals, any influence of HLA type on TCRB rearrangement was left unresolved. A moderate but significant shortening of TCRB CDR3 length was observed in type 1 diabetes patients in all four CD4+ subsets. Because cDNA was sequenced instead of genomic DNA, highly expressing activated cells could be over-represented, though the groups showed no difference in activation or CD3 levels. At VDJ recombination sites, type 1 diabetes patients had fewer insertions and more deleted nucleotides, which implies abnormalities in thymic rearrangement. Naive, central memory and regulatory TCRB repertoires appeared to be more similar among patients than among healthy donors.

The TCR comes from a woman under 30 in good health. Material for sequencing was Tregs from blood. The cell subset or site label of this sample denotes: regulatory CD4+ T cells.

The DNA sequence is TGTGCCAGCAGCTTGCGGGAGGGATACAATGAGCAGTTCTTC. Translated, this is CASSLREGYNEQFF. The chain employs TRBV5-4 and TRBJ2-1; 8 bases in between match TRBD2. The germline V gene (reference sequence) sets CDR1 to SGHNT and CDR2 to YYREEE. Relative to germline, V is missing 1 base and J is missing 4 bases, with 1 base of the junction outside any gene match. The CDR3 starts with the cysteine, ends with the phenylalanine, and has 14 residues. Only the CDR3 DNA stays, 42 bases, in frame from base 1.